This T cell receptor (beta chain) was obtained from a study of technical replicates of blood from a few donors. Germline CDR1 is SGHTA and CDR2 is FQGTGA. This CDR3 contains 15 residues. J lost 6 bases, V lost 2 bases, and 4 bases had no gene match. Only in-frame clones appear in the TCRdb table, and some are missing; sequencing was by immunoSEQ multiplex PCR. Of 72,000 or so clones in the sample, about nine tenths were seen once. The J gene is TRBJ2-1, the V gene TRBV7-3, with TRBD2 matching 10 bases. This TCR came from a human donor in good health. Material for sequencing was T cells isolated from PBMCs. CDR3 bases: TGTGCCAGCAGCTTAGTGCTAGCGGGAGTCAATGAGCAGTTCTTC. Translating gives CASSLVLAGVNEQFF.